Presented here are 10 T cell receptor beta chains from one specimen sequenced in a study of monozygotic twins with inflammatory bowel disease. TCRdb reprocessed the 5' RACE reads and keeps a single row for each CDR3 protein, giving no DNA. This sample's table has some 440,000 distinct CDR3 sequences. Sequenced sample: blood. The receptors stem from a human donor with ulcerative colitis or Crohn's disease, or a healthy co-twin of an affected twin (not recorded which).

The chain has TRBV5-1 and TRBJ1-2; the TRBD1 assignment by TCRdb is unverifiable without DNA. The CDR3 contains 13 residues. Per the germline V gene, CDR1 is SGHRS and CDR2 is YFSETQ. CDR3 loop: CASSPSQTYGYTF.

The chain is built from TRBV19 and TRBJ1-6; TCRdb's D gene call, TRBD1, goes unchecked for lack of DNA. This CDR3 region has 17 residues. Germline V CDR1 and CDR2: LNHDA, SQIVND (reference sequence). CDR3 loop: CASSIYGPTVESSPLHF. The full variable domain, rest sourced from reference TRBV19 and TRBJ1-6, is DGGITQSPKYLFRKEGQNVTLSCEQNLNHDAMYWYRQDPGQGLRLIYYSQIVNDFQKGDIAEGYSVSREKKESFPLTVTSAQKNPTAFYLCASSIYGPTVESSPLHFGNGTRLTVT.

This chain joins TRBV12-3 or TRBV12-4 and TRBJ2-2; as DNA is missing, the TRBD1 call by TCRdb cannot be tested. CDR3 length equals 16 residues. CDR3 region: CATSFHRRGGSGELFF.

The genes are TRBV12-3 or TRBV12-4 and TRBJ2-1; TCRdb proposes TRBD2, but this gene call is untestable without DNA. CDR3 size: 13 residues. The CDR3 here is CASSSGTEGEQFF.

The chain is built from TRBV6-1 and TRBJ1-5; the TRBD1 assignment by TCRdb is unverifiable without DNA. The CDR3 sequence is 15 residues long. Looked up from germline, CDR1 is MNHNS and CDR2 is SASEGT. This chain's CDR3 is CTSSLGTGDWQPQHF.

The rearrangement uses TRBV12-3 or TRBV12-4 and TRBJ2-1. The CDR3 totals 13 residues. CDR3 sequence: CASSLKSYNEQFF.

CDR3 in amino acids: CASARGLAEEQYF. The chain has TRBV2 and TRBJ2-7; no DNA is available, so the TRBD2 call from TCRdb remains unchecked. CDR1 SNHLY and CDR2 FYNNEI come from the germline V gene. The CDR3 extends over 13 amino acids.

This rearrangement joins TRBV18 to TRBJ1-2. CDR3 length: 14 amino acids. Germline values: CDR1 KGHSH, CDR2 LQKENI. CDR3 region: CASSSPGPNYGYTF.

V and J are TRBV7-6 and TRBJ2-2; TCRdb lists TRBD2, though no DNA is available to test this call. This CDR3 has 14 amino acids. Germline assignment: CDR1 SGHVS and CDR2 FNYEAQ. The CDR3 sequence is CASSAGLADGELFF.

The genes are TRBV5-1 and TRBJ2-1; TCRdb proposes TRBD2, but this gene call is untestable without DNA. The germline V gene encodes CDR1 SGHRS and CDR2 YFSETQ. This CDR3 is built from 15 residues. This CDR3 reads CASSFLAGVNNEQFF.